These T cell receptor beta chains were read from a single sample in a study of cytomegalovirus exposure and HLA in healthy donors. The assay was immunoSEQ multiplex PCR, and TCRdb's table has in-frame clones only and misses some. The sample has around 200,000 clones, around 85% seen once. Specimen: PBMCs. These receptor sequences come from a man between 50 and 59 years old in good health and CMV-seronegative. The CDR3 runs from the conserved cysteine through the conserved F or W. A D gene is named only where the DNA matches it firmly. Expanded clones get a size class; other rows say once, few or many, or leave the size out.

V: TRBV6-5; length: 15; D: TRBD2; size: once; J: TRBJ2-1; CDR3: CASSNGGGTYNEQFF; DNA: TGTGCCAGCAGCAACGGGGGGGGCACATACAATGAGCAGTTCTTC
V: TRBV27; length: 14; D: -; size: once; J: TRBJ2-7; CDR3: CASSPYRVSSEQYF; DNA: TGTGCCAGCAGCCCTTACAGGGTTTCCTCCGAGCAGTACTTC
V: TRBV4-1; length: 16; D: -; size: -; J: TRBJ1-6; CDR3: CASSQGPGIYNSPLHF; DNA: TGCGCCAGCAGCCAAGGGCCCGGGATCTATAATTCACCCCTCCACTTT
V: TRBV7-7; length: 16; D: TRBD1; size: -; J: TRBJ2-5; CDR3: CASYRLTGGLGETQYF; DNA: TGTGCTAGCTACCGACTAACAGGGGGCTTGGGGGAGACCCAGTACTTC
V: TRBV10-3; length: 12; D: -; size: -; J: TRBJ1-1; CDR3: CAIQGGGTEAFF; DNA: TGTGCCATCCAGGGCGGGGGGACTGAAGCTTTTTTT
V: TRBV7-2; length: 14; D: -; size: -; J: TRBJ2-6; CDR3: CASSLEPGANVLTF; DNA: TGTGCCAGCAGCTTAGAGCCTGGGGCCAACGTCCTGACTTTC
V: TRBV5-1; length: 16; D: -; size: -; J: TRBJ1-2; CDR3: CASSLGQTLGGYGYTF; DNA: TGCGCCAGCAGCTTAGGACAGACCCTAGGAGGCTATGGCTACACCTTC
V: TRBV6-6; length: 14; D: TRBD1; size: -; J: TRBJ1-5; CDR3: CASSRDSPNQPQHF; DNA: TGTGCCAGCAGTCGGGACAGCCCCAATCAGCCCCAGCATTTT
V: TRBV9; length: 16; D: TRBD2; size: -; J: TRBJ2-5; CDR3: CASSPRGGEPGETQYF; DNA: TGTGCCAGCAGCCCCCGGGGGGGGGAGCCGGGAGAGACCCAGTACTTC
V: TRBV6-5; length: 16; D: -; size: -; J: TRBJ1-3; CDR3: CASSLTATSSGNTIYF; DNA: TGTGCCAGCAGTTTGACAGCAACAAGCTCTGGAAACACCATATATTTT